This T cell receptor beta chain was obtained from a study of CD8 T cells in ankylosing spondylitis. Findings of the study overall: Existing reports had already noted some motif variants in reactive arthritis synovial fluid and blood.

In the case of this clonotype: The antigen remains undetermined.

V lost 3 bases to trimming and J lost 12 bases, with 20 bases between them. The CDR3 is 14 amino acids. TCRdb used MiXCR to reprocess the 5' RACE reads, holding one entry per CDR3 protein. The table lists some 270,000 distinct CDR3 sequences, about 30% of them singletons. The sequencing sample was made of blood, either unsorted or a sorted T cell fraction (not recorded which). The origin of this receptor is a male donor with ankylosing spondylitis or in good health (not recorded which). The genes are TRBV12-3 or TRBV12-4 and TRBJ1-2; weak D call: TRBD1 (5 bases). The CDR3 loop is CASSFGLGQEEDTF. As DNA, the CDR3 is TGTGCCAGCAGTTTTGGTCTGGGGCAAGAAGAGGACACCTTC.